This T cell receptor (beta chain) was recorded in a study of early T cells in non-severe SARS-CoV-2 infection. Study-level information: Sequencing targeted bulk RNA from unsorted whole blood, leaving chains unpaired. Findings of the study overall: Anti-spike CD8 specificities were favored by VDJdb matching, whose results missed private and CD4 specificities.

This clonotype was recorded a few times. Antigen unknown. Unique molecular identifiers (one per individual cDNA molecule) were attached. TCRdb re-called the 5' RACE reads with MiXCR, one entry per CDR3 protein. The table records roughly 120,000 distinct CDR3 sequences, 15% of them present only once. Germline values: CDR1 SGDLS, CDR2 YYNGEE. V was trimmed by 3 bases and J by 2 bases, leaving 15 bases between them. There are 15 residues in the CDR3. This rearrangement joins TRBV9 to TRBJ2-7, with D possibly matching TRBD1 (7 bases). The sequenced sample was whole blood. The TCR sequence derives from an adult who was a healthcare worker with PCR-confirmed SARS-CoV-2 infection or an uninfected control (not recorded which). The CDR3 is CASSAHAGQTYEQYF. In nucleotides, the CDR3 is TGTGCCAGCAGCGCCCACGCGGGACAGACCTACGAGCAGTACTTC.